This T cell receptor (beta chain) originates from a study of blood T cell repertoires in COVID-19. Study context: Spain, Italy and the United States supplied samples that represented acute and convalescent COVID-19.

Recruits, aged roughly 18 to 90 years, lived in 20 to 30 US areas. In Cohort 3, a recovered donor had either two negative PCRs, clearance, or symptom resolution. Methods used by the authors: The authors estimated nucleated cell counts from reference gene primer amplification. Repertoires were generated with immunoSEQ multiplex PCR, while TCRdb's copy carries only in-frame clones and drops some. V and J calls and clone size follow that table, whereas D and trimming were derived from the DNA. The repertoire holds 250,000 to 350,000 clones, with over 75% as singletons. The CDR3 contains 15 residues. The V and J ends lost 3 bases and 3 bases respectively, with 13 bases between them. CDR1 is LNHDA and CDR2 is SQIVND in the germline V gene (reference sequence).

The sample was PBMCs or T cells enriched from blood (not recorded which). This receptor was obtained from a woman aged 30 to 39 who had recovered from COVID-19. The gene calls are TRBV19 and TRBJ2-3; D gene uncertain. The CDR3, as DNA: TGTGCCAGTAGTATCTTGGGCAGGATAACAGATACGCAGTATTTT. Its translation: CASSILGRITDTQYF.